This is a list of T cell receptor beta chains from one sample in a study of blood T cells in healthy people across ages. In TCRdb, the 5' RACE reads were re-called with MiXCR into one record per CDR3 protein. The table shows approximately 960,000 distinct CDR3 sequences, with about 28% occurring only once. The data also belong to a second study, concerning T cells of mothers and their children.

The sequencing sample was made of blood. These TCRs come from a woman aged 35 to 49 in good health. Both conserved end residues are part of each CDR3. The D gene is left open where the match is weak. Not all rows give a size; the values are once, few, many and, for expanded clones, a class.

J,D,size,V,DNA,CDR3
TRBJ2-5,-,many,TRBV7-2,TGTGCCAGCAGCTTAGGGAGGAGACAGACCGAGACCCAGTACTTC,CASSLGRRQTETQYF
TRBJ1-1,TRBD1,many,TRBV7-3,TGTGCCAGCAGCCCCGTGGCGACAGGGGGCTCGGACACTGAAGCTTTCTTT,CASSPVATGGSDTEAFF
TRBJ2-3,-,many,TRBV7-2,TGTGCCAGCAGCCCCTTTCCCAGACGGGGGGATACGCAGTATTTT,CASSPFPRRGDTQYF
TRBJ1-2,-,few,TRBV5-1,TGCGCCAGCAGCTCGTACAGGACAGATACCAACTATGGCTACACCTTC,CASSSYRTDTNYGYTF
TRBJ2-1,TRBD1,few,TRBV20-1,TGCAGTGCCCGCCGGACAGGGGTCTACAATGAGCAGTTCTTC,CSARRTGVYNEQFF
TRBJ1-1,TRBD1,-,TRBV20-1,TGCAGTGCTAGCCGAGGACAGGGTTGGGACACTGAAGCTTTCTTT,CSASRGQGWDTEAFF
TRBJ2-7,-,many,TRBV19,TGTGCCAGTAGTATAGCTGGGCGGACAACCTACGAGCAGTACTTC,CASSIAGRTTYEQYF
TRBJ1-2,TRBD1,few,TRBV12-3/TRBV12-4,TGTGCCAGCAGTTTCCCCAGGGGGGACAGGGGCCATGGCTACACCTTC,CASSFPRGDRGHGYTF
TRBJ2-5,-,-,TRBV28,TGTGCCAGTAGTTCGCCCATCGGGGGATTAGAGACCCAGTACTTC,CASSSPIGGLETQYF
TRBJ2-5,TRBD2,many,TRBV4-3,TGCGCCAGCAGCCAAGATGGCGGGGGGGCATTGGAGACCCAGTACTTC,CASSQDGGGALETQYF
TRBJ2-3,-,-,TRBV20-1,TGCAGTGCCAAGTCCTCTAACCCCGGCACAGATACGCAGTATTTT,CSAKSSNPGTDTQYF
TRBJ1-6,TRBD1,few,TRBV4-1,TGCGCCAGCGGACAGGGTGTCTATAATTCACCCCTCCACTTT,CASGQGVYNSPLHF
TRBJ2-7,TRBD2,-,TRBV28,TGTGCCAGCAGTTTGGCGGGAGACACCTACGAGCAGTACTTC,CASSLAGDTYEQYF
TRBJ2-7,TRBD1,many,TRBV29-1,TGCAGCGCAGGGGGCCACGAGCAGTACTTC,CSAGGHEQYF
TRBJ1-2,-,few,TRBV15,TGTGCCACCAGCTCCCAGACAGGATTAGGCTACACCTTC,CATSSQTGLGYTF
TRBJ2-5,TRBD2,many,TRBV28,TGTGCCAGCAGTGGGACTAGGCTTGGAGAGACCCAGTACTTC,CASSGTRLGETQYF
TRBJ2-6,-,-,TRBV11-2,TGTGCCAGCAGCTTAGTGGGTCTTGGGGCCAACGTCCTGACTTTC,CASSLVGLGANVLTF
TRBJ1-1,-,-,TRBV7-2,TGTGCCAGCAGCTTGGCACAAGGTTCAACTGAAGCTTTCTTT,CASSLAQGSTEAFF
TRBJ2-7,TRBD1,few,TRBV5-8,TGTGCCAGCAGCTTGGATGGGCAGGGGGCCGACGAGCAGTACTTC,CASSLDGQGADEQYF
TRBJ1-2,-,few,TRBV29-1,TGCAGCGTGTTGAGAGGAGACTATGGCTACACCTTC,CSVLRGDYGYTF
TRBJ2-7,TRBD2,many,TRBV7-2,TGTGCCAGCAGCTTAGTCGGTAGCGGGGCCATCTACGAGCAGTACTTC,CASSLVGSGAIYEQYF
TRBJ2-6,-,few,TRBV6-2/TRBV6-3,TGTGCCAGCAGTTACGCACACCCCTCTGGGGCCAACGTCCTGACTTTC,CASSYAHPSGANVLTF
TRBJ1-2,-,few,TRBV5-1,TGCGCCAGCAGGAAACAGGGTACTAACTATGGCTACACCTTC,CASRKQGTNYGYTF
TRBJ2-3,-,once,TRBV4-1,TGCGCCAGCAGCCGAGACGGGGGGCGGAGCACAGATACGCAGTATTTT,CASSRDGGRSTDTQYF
TRBJ1-1,TRBD1,few,TRBV12-3/TRBV12-4,TGTGCCAGCAGTTTAACAGGGGGCAGCGCTGAAGCTTTCTTT,CASSLTGGSAEAFF
TRBJ2-7,TRBD2,once,TRBV6-2/TRBV6-3,TGTGCCAGCAGTGGAAGGACTAGCGGTTCGTGGGAGTACGAGCAGTACTTC,CASSGRTSGSWEYEQYF
TRBJ2-1,-,-,TRBV11-2,TGTGCCAGCAGCTTAGGGGGGGTACCAAGCTCCTACAATGAGCAGTTCTTC,CASSLGGVPSSYNEQFF
TRBJ1-4,-,-,TRBV7-9,TGTGCCGGCAGCTTACGGAGTAATGAAAAACTGTTTTTT,CAGSLRSNEKLFF
TRBJ1-2,TRBD1,-,TRBV10-3,TGTGCCATCAGTGCAGGGGGCGCGGTCTATGGCTACACCTTC,CAISAGGAVYGYTF
TRBJ2-1,TRBD2,few,TRBV6-2/TRBV6-3,TGTGCCAGCAGGCAGGGACTAGTCTCCAATGAGCAGTTCTTC,CASRQGLVSNEQFF
TRBJ2-5,TRBD1,few,TRBV15,TGTGCCACCAGCAGAGGGGTGCAGGGGGCCGGAGAGACCCAGTACTTC,CATSRGVQGAGETQYF
TRBJ2-5,TRBD2,-,TRBV4-1,TGCGCCAGCAGCCAAGTTTCGGGACTAGCGGGGGGCCAAGAGACCCAGTACTTC,CASSQVSGLAGGQETQYF
TRBJ2-7,-,-,TRBV12-3/TRBV12-4,TGTGCCAGCAGCCCCAGCGAGAGCGGCGAGCAGTACTTC,CASSPSESGEQYF
TRBJ2-1,TRBD1,many,TRBV6-2/TRBV6-3,TGTGCCAGCACCCTCCCGGGACAGGGGGGCAATGAGCAGTTCTTC,CASTLPGQGGNEQFF
TRBJ1-2,-,few,TRBV4-1,TGCGCCAGCAGCCAAGTAGGATCTGAGACTGGCTACACCTTC,CASSQVGSETGYTF
TRBJ2-5,-,-,TRBV20-1,TGCAGGGCTACGAAGGGGGGAGAGACCCAGTACTTC,CRATKGGETQYF
TRBJ2-2,-,-,TRBV7-7,TGTGCTAGCAGCCGGGGGAAGACCGGGGAGCTGTTTTTT,CASSRGKTGELFF
TRBJ2-1,TRBD2,few,TRBV9,TGTGCCAGCAGCGTACTAGCGGGGGGCCCCAATGAGCAGTTCTTC,CASSVLAGGPNEQFF
TRBJ1-2,TRBD1,-,TRBV3-1,TGTGCCAGCAGCCCAGGCGGTACAGGGGCGATCTATGGCTACACCTTC,CASSPGGTGAIYGYTF
TRBJ1-1,TRBD1,few,TRBV5-1,TGCGCCAGCAGCTTGACTACAGGGGCCACTGAAGCTTTCTTT,CASSLTTGATEAFF
TRBJ1-6,TRBD1,-,TRBV7-2,TGTGCCAGCAGCCCCAATGGACAGGCCAATTCACCCCTCCACTTT,CASSPNGQANSPLHF
TRBJ1-1,-,-,TRBV6-2/TRBV6-3,TGTGCCGGTAAACGGCCCAACACTGAAGCTTTCTTT,CAGKRPNTEAFF
TRBJ2-7,-,many,TRBV7-2,TGTGCCAGCAGCTTAGCGGAAGGGACTGGGGGGCAGTACTTC,CASSLAEGTGGQYF
TRBJ1-1,-,many,TRBV9,TGTGCCAGCAGCGTAGAGCAGAACACTGAAGCTTTCTTT,CASSVEQNTEAFF
TRBJ2-5,TRBD1,many,TRBV20-1,TGCAGTGCTACGGACAGGGGCCCCCGTGTGGACCAGTACTTC,CSATDRGPRVDQYF
TRBJ2-5,-,-,TRBV10-3,TGTGCCATCAGCGCCAGCAGGGCGGAGGAGACCCAGTACTTC,CAISASRAEETQYF
TRBJ1-1,-,-,TRBV25-1,TGTGCCAGCAGTGAAGTGGGGGGGGCGGGCACTGAAGCTTTCTTT,CASSEVGGAGTEAFF
TRBJ2-3,-,-,TRBV7-3,TGTGCCAGCAGCACCGGGACCCTCATCACAGATACGCAGTATTTT,CASSTGTLITDTQYF
TRBJ2-3,TRBD1,-,TRBV23-1,TGCGCCAGCAGGAACCTCCGGACAGGAGCTTTCACAGATACGCAGTATTTT,CASRNLRTGAFTDTQYF
TRBJ1-5,TRBD1,-,TRBV3-1,TGTGCCAGCAGCCAGGGACAGGCCGCAAATCAGCCCCAGCATTTT,CASSQGQAANQPQHF
TRBJ2-5,TRBD2,many,TRBV4-2,TGTGCCAGCAGCCAGGGGACTAGCGGGCAAGAGACCCAGTACTTC,CASSQGTSGQETQYF
TRBJ2-4,-,many,TRBV28,TGTGCCAGCAGGATGGGGGGCTTACACATTCAGTACTTC,CASRMGGLHIQYF
TRBJ2-5,TRBD2,-,TRBV9,TGTGCCAGCAGCTTCTCGGGGGGGACGTACCAAGAGACCCAGTACTTC,CASSFSGGTYQETQYF
TRBJ2-5,-,-,TRBV28,TGTGCCAGCAGTATTGGGCCAGCTCAAGAGACCCAGTACTTC,CASSIGPAQETQYF
TRBJ1-1,-,many,TRBV15,TGTGCCACCAGCAGAGATCGGGATTCTGAAGCTTTCTTT,CATSRDRDSEAFF
TRBJ2-3,TRBD2,-,TRBV7-2,TGTGCCAGCAGCCTCCGGACTAGCTGGAGGGGCACAGATACGCAGTATTTT,CASSLRTSWRGTDTQYF
TRBJ2-7,TRBD1,many,TRBV6-1,TGTGCCAGCAGTGAATGGGGACAGGGAATCTACGAGCAGTACTTC,CASSEWGQGIYEQYF
TRBJ2-7,TRBD1,many,TRBV29-1,TGCAGCGTGTGGGACAGCTACGAGCAGTACTTC,CSVWDSYEQYF
TRBJ2-7,-,-,TRBV29-1,TGCAGCGTTGGGGAATACGAGCAGTACTTC,CSVGEYEQYF
TRBJ2-5,-,-,TRBV20-1,TGCAGTGCTAAACAGGGTTGGGAGACCCAGTACTTC,CSAKQGWETQYF